These 8 T cell receptor beta chains share one sample of origin, sequenced in a study of glioma-infiltrating T cells after dendritic cell vaccination. The data were produced by immunoSEQ multiplex PCR, yet TCRdb's version contains in-frame clones alone and is incomplete. This repertoire shows tens of thousands of clones, 85% to 90% found once; its top ten account for about 2.9%. This material consisted of blood, taken before dendritic cell vaccination. Receptors originate from a human donor with glioblastoma.

J is TRBJ1-5 and V is TRBV7-2; D ambiguous. The germline V gene has CDR1 SGHTA and CDR2 FQGNSA. The CDR3 is made up of 15 amino acids. V was clipped by 1 base and J by 5 bases, with 12 bases between them. CDR3 bases: TGTGCCAGCAGCTTAGTAGCGACCCCGGATCAGCCCCAGCATTTT. Translated: CASSLVATPDQPQHF.

This chain links TRBV5-4 with TRBJ2-7, with TRBD2 identical over 11 bases. This CDR3 has 14 residues. J lost 1 base, V lost 5 bases, and 2 bases had no gene match. CDR1 and CDR2 (germline): SGHNT, YYREEE (reference sequence). The CDR3, as DNA: TGTGCCAGCAGTAGCGGGAGGGGATCCTACGAGCAGTACTTC. Its protein is CASSSGRGSYEQYF.

The rearrangement links TRBV5-1 to TRBJ2-7, with D maybe TRBD2 (6 bases). V was trimmed by 0 bases and J by 7 bases, leaving 11 bases between them. Germline assignment: CDR1 SGHRS and CDR2 YFSETQ. This CDR3 region has 13 residues. The CDR3 is CASSLGLEWEQYF. The CDR3 DNA reads as TGCGCCAGCAGCTTGGGACTAGAATGGGAGCAGTACTTC.

This clone was counted ten times or more. The genes are TRBV7-2 and TRBJ2-5, with TRBD1 matching over 8 bases. In germline, CDR1 is SGHTA, CDR2 FQGNSA. V shed 5 bases, J shed 4 bases, and the junction held 9 bases outside the gene matches. The CDR3 length is 15 residues. The CDR3 nucleotides read TGTGCCAGCAGCCCACGGACAGGGTTGGGAGAGACCCAGTACTTC. As protein: CASSPRTGLGETQYF.

The chain employs TRBV9 and TRBJ2-5, with 8 positions matching TRBD2. J was trimmed by 5 bases and V by 3 bases; bases with no gene match: 9. Germline CDR1 SGDLS, CDR2 YYNGEE. The CDR3 totals 15 residues. The CDR3 DNA follows: TGTGCCAGCAGCGCCGGGGGGGGCTATTCGGAGACCCAGTACTTC. It is translated as CASSAGGGYSETQYF.

The V and J genes are TRBV9 and TRBJ2-3; tentative D call: TRBD1 (5 bases). Germline CDR1 and CDR2: SGDLS and YYNGEE. The V end lost 3 bases, the J end lost 5 bases, and 10 bases lay between the germline ends. This CDR3 spans 13 amino acids. CDR3 DNA: TGTGCCAGCAGCGGGGGCGCCGGAGATACGCAGTATTTT. Amino acids: CASSGGAGDTQYF.

This clone was picked up one time. The rearrangement joins TRBV6-6 to TRBJ2-2; no clear D gene. The CDR3 has 15 amino acids. Germline V gene data show CDR1 as MNHNY and CDR2 as SVGAGI (reference sequence). V lost 6 bases and J lost 5, with 16 bases in between. The DNA for the CDR3 is TGTGCCAGCAGCCCCGTAGCACCGAGGACCGGGGAGCTGTTTTTT. This sequence encodes CASSPVAPRTGELFF.

The chain has TRBV6-6 and TRBJ2-3; 7 nucleotides line up with TRBD2. In germline, CDR1 is MNHNY, CDR2 SVGAGI (reference sequence). CDR3 length: 15 residues. The trim removed 7 bases at V and 5 bases at J, leaving 12 bases unmatched. In DNA form, the CDR3 reads TGTGCCAGCACCTTACTCCCCTCGGGAGGAGATACGCAGTATTTT. Its protein product is CASTLLPSGGDTQYF.